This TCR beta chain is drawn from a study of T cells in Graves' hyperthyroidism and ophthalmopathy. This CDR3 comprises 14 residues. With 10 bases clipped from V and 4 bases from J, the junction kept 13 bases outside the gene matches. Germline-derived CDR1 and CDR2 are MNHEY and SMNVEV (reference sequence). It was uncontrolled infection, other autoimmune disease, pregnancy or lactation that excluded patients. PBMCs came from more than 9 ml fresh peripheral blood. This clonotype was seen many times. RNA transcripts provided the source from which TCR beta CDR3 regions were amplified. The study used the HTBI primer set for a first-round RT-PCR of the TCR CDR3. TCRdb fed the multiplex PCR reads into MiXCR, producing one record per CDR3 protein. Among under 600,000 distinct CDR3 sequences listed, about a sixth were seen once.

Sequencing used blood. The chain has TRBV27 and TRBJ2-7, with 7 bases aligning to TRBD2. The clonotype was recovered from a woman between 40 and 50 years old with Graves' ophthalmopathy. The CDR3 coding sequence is TGTGCCACCGCTCGGAACGAGGGAGGGTACGAGCAGTACTTC. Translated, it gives CATARNEGGYEQYF.